This T cell receptor (beta chain) was sequenced for a study of graft-versus-host responses after intestinal transplantation. The table came from immunoSEQ multiplex PCR; TCRdb's copy has only in-frame clones and leaves some out. The sample carries around 15,000 clones, roughly 86% recorded once. This CDR3 comprises 14 residues. In germline, CDR1 is SEHNR, CDR2 FQNEAQ (reference sequence). The trim removed 2 bases at V and 9 bases at J, leaving 4 bases unmatched. The chain employs TRBV7-9 and TRBJ2-1; TRBD2 agrees at 10 bases. The TCR sequence derives from a human patient who received an intestinal transplant, so some T cells may come from the graft donor. The sample in question was bone marrow, obtained approximately 130 days after intestinal transplantation. CDR3 in DNA: TGTGCCAGCAGCTTACTAGCGGGAGTGGGTGAGCAGTTCTTC. Its translation is CASSLLAGVGEQFF.